This TCR beta chain was profiled in a study of response to subunit inactivated influenza vaccine. TCRdb ran MiXCR on the RT-PCR reads and lists one entry per CDR3 protein. The table includes hundreds of thousands of distinct CDR3 sequences, 14% detected once. This clonotype was seen a few times. Germline loops: CDR1 SGDLS, CDR2 YYNGEE. V lost 3 bases and J lost 4; bases outside the gene matches: 10. The CDR3 contains 16 residues. Sequenced material: PBMCs from blood, taken less than 15 days before vaccination. The chain couples TRBV9 to TRBJ1-5, with 7 bases lining up with TRBD1. This receptor was obtained from a man in his fifties who received an inactivated influenza vaccine. CDR3 nucleotide sequence: TGTGCCAGCAGCGGGGGCTCAGGGGGGTTAAATCAGCCCCAGCATTTT. Translating gives CASSGGSGGLNQPQHF.